This T cell receptor (beta chain) derives from a study of blood T cell repertoires in COVID-19. Measured with immunoSEQ multiplex PCR; TCRdb has only the in-frame clones, and not every one. The sample has 150,000 to 200,000 clones, around 82% seen once. Trimming removed 3 bases at V and 3 bases at J, with 21 bases between. The germline V gene has CDR1 ENHRY and CDR2 SYGVKD. The CDR3 contains 18 residues. The J gene is TRBJ1-5, the V gene TRBV10-3; D may be TRBD1 (6 bases). Input material: PBMCs or T cells enriched from blood (not recorded which). The receptor was derived from a woman in her sixties with acute COVID-19. The CDR3 loop is CAISDTRGRDITNQPQHF. CDR3 in DNA: TGTGCCATCAGTGACACGCGGGGGAGGGACATAACCAATCAGCCCCAGCATTTT.